Listed here is a single TCR beta chain. The source of the sample is a study of blood T cell repertoires in COVID-19. Study in general: Samples representing acute and convalescent COVID-19 were sourced from the United States, Italy and Spain. T cells, B-cell-depleted T cells, or PBMCs supplied cDNA or gDNA.

Between the trimmed V and J ends, which lost 7 bases and 4 bases, there was a span of 7 bases. CDR1 is SGHTA, CDR2 FQGNSA, per germline. The CDR3 has 11 residues. Under the authors' procedure: Nucleated cell number was recorded as an estimate derived from reference gene primer amplification. Generated by immunoSEQ multiplex PCR, the TCRdb table keeps only in-frame clones and is missing some. V and J calls and clone size are as listed in that table; D and trimming were resolved from the DNA. The sample holds under 200,000 clones; around four fifths are singletons and the top ten take approximately 14%. Followed longitudinally, the Seattle patients had been enrolled during active infection.

This chain connects TRBV7-2 to TRBJ2-5; D unclear. The specimen was peripheral blood. The sequence derives from a woman in her seventies with COVID-19, enrolled during active disease. The CDR3 loop reads CASTSVETQYF. CDR3 DNA: TGTGCCAGCACTTCCGTAGAGACCCAGTACTTC.